This T cell receptor beta chain derives from a study of shared clonotypes between healthy human individuals. The authors ran the assay at deep level. Libraries were prepared by immunoSEQ multiplex PCR; TCRdb keeps only in-frame clonotypes and omits some of them. The sample records about 600,000 clones, roughly 97% being singletons. The donors, all of them Caucasian adults, lived in Nashville, Tennessee. Note on this clone: The same CDR3 can be traced to other DNA sequences in this sample.

Germline CDR1 reads SNHLY; CDR2 reads FYNNEI. V was trimmed by 4 bases and J by 6 bases, leaving 7 bases between them. The CDR3 covers 11 residues. The rearrangement joins TRBV2 to TRBJ2-7; D remains unclear. The sequence was obtained from a woman aged 30 to 39 in good health. The sequenced sample consisted of naive CD4+ T cells sorted from blood. Subset specified: CD45RA+ positively selected. The CDR3: CASSVIREQYF. The CDR3 DNA is TGTGCCAGCAGTGTCATCCGCGAGCAGTACTTC.